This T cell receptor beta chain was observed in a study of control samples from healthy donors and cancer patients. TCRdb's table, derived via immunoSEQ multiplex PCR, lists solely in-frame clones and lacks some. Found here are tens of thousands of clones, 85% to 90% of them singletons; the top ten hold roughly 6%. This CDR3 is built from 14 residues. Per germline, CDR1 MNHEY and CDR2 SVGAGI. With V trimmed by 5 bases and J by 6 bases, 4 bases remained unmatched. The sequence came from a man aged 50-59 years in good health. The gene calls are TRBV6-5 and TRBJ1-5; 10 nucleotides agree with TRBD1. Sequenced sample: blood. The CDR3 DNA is TGTGCCAGCAGTAGACAGGGGGCGGGTCAGCCCCAGCATTTT. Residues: CASSRQGAGQPQHF.